The text below deals with one T cell receptor beta chain. The germline gives CDR1 SGHRS, CDR2 YFSETQ. With 0 bases removed from V and 0 bases from J, the gap between germline ends came to 9 bases. The CDR3 spans 15 residues. Authors' data handling: Reference gene primer amplification gave estimated nucleated cell counts. Sequencing used immunoSEQ multiplex PCR; TCRdb keeps in-frame clones, though not all of them. That table gives V, J and clone size, and the DNA gave D and trimming. The sample shows around 50,000 clones, 80% to 95% of them seen only once. These data are taken from a study of blood T cell repertoires in COVID-19.

The source is a human donor in a cohort sampled during active COVID-19. The sample comprised peripheral blood. This sequence joins TRBV5-1 and TRBJ1-2; D is unresolved. CDR3 sequence: CASSLVADSNYGYTF. The CDR3, as DNA: TGCGCCAGCAGCTTGGTGGCAGATTCTAACTATGGCTACACCTTC.